Listed here are 28 T cell receptor beta chains from one sample, sequenced in a study of human T cells and chemical hapten exposure. In TCRdb, the RACE reads were re-called with MiXCR into one record per CDR3 protein. The table shows some 400,000 distinct CDR3 sequences, with about 5.1% occurring only once. Time point of the sample: pre-sensitization, week 0. Treatment denoted: therapeutic diphenylcyclopropenone sensitization with weekly scalp DPC. The sequences come from whole blood, collected in connection with sensitization to the hapten diphenylcyclopropenone (DPC). These receptors were collected from a woman aged 45-65 years with alopecia areata. Some clones in this sample may be carry-over from other donors' samples.

This sequence joins TRBV27 and TRBJ1-5; TRBD1 matches 8 bases. V lost 2 bases to trimming and J lost 6 bases; unmatched junction nucleotides: 9. The CDR3 spans 16 residues. Germline V gene data show CDR1 as MNHEY and CDR2 as SMNVEV (reference sequence). CDR3 sequence reads: CASSLAGGYGIQPQHF. The CDR3 bases are TGTGCCAGCAGTTTAGCAGGGGGCTATGGGATTCAGCCCCAGCATTTT.

A few counts support this clonotype. The V gene is TRBV7-2, the J gene TRBJ2-3, with 7 bases lining up with TRBD1. Germline V gene sequence: CDR1 SGHTA, CDR2 FQGNSA. The CDR3 consists of 15 residues. V lost 5 bases and J lost 2; bases outside the gene matches: 7. CDR3 amino acids: CASSPRGQPTDTQYF. The DNA of the CDR3 is TGTGCCAGCAGCCCTAGGGGACAGCCCACAGATACGCAGTATTTT.

V gene TRBV5-1 combines with J gene TRBJ1-2, with TRBD1 matching over 10 bases. Trimming took 0 bases from V and 2 from J; bases not matched to a gene: 1. This CDR3 is built from 15 residues. In germline, CDR1 is SGHRS, CDR2 YFSETQ. The CDR3 DNA is TGCGCCAGCAGCTTGGCGACAGGGGGCAACTATGGCTACACCTTC. It is translated as CASSLATGGNYGYTF.

This clonotype was found many times. The V gene is TRBV11-2, the J gene TRBJ1-3, with unresolved D. The ends were cut back, 1 base at V and 2 bases at J, with 12 bases in the middle. Germline V gives CDR1 SGHAT, CDR2 FQNNGV. The CDR3 is 16 residues long. The CDR3 region is CASSLVVWTPGNTIYF. The DNA for the CDR3 is TGTGCCAGCAGCTTAGTCGTCTGGACCCCTGGAAACACCATATATTTT.

J is TRBJ1-2 and V is TRBV10-3, with D unresolved. CDR3 length equals 14 residues. V was pared by 0 bases and J by 6 bases, with 11 bases between. The germline V gene encodes CDR1 ENHRY and CDR2 SYGVKD. CDR3 sequence: CAISESRSSDGYTF. Written as DNA, the CDR3 is TGTGCCATCAGTGAGTCGAGAAGTTCGGATGGCTACACCTTC.

The sample holds many counts of this clonotype. The J gene is TRBJ1-5, the V gene TRBV12-3 or TRBV12-4; tentative D call: TRBD1 (5 bases). The CDR3 has 14 amino acids. The germline V and J ends were trimmed by 7 bases and 5 bases, with 15 bases remaining between them. CDR3 protein: CASTPGLGDQPQHF. In nucleotides, the CDR3 is TGTGCCAGCACTCCTGGGTTAGGGGATCAGCCCCAGCATTTT.

Details on this clonotype: Compared with germline, one end of the junction differs, possibly owing to a read error. The chain links TRBV2 to TRBJ2-1, with a weak D call TRBD2 (5 bases). The germline gives CDR1 SNHLY, CDR2 FYNNEI. CDR3 length: 12 amino acids. The CDR3 is CASSETPTRRIF. CDR3 in DNA: TGTGCCAGCAGTGAAACCCCTACCCGGAGGATCTTC.

This clonotype appeared many times. The genes are TRBV29-1 and TRBJ2-7; D unresolved. Trimming left V 7 bases short and J 5 bases short, with 9 bases between. The CDR3 has 10 residues. Germline V gene sequence: CDR1 SQVTM, CDR2 ANQGSEA. The CDR3 loop is CSAMSDEQYF. The DNA of the CDR3 is TGCAGCGCAATGAGTGACGAGCAGTACTTC.

The CDR3 DNA reads as TGTGCCAGCAGCTTAGCGCAACCGTATGGCTACACCTTC. Its protein product is CASSLAQPYGYTF. This chain uses TRBV7-8 with TRBJ1-2, with D hard to call. This CDR3 comprises 13 residues. Germline V gene lookup returns CDR1 SGHVS and CDR2 FQNEAQ. V lost 0 bases to trimming and J lost 5 bases, with 7 bases between them.

Only a few counts were recorded for this clonotype. CDR3 sequence reads: CAWISPYGYTF. In nucleotides, the CDR3 is TGTGCCTGGATTAGTCCTTATGGCTACACCTTC. The rearrangement links TRBV30 to TRBJ1-2; unclear D gene. Trimming pared 4 bases from V and 5 bases from J, leaving 8 bases between. Germline loops: CDR1 GTSNPN, CDR2 SVGIG (reference sequence). The CDR3 contains 11 residues.

This clonotype was observed a handful of times. CDR3 nucleotides: TGCGCCAGCAGCCCGACGGACAACACTGAAGCTTTCTTT. Protein: CASSPTDNTEAFF. This chain uses TRBV4-1 with TRBJ1-1; D is ambiguous. The V gene's germline CDR1 is MGHRA and CDR2 YSYEKL. V dropped 4 bases and J dropped 2 bases, with 8 bases sitting between them. The length of the CDR3 is 13 residues.

This clonotype has ten or more counts. The gene calls are TRBV5-6 and TRBJ2-5, with TRBD1 as a possible D gene (6 bases). The CDR3 extends over 13 amino acids. V was pared by 4 bases and J by 5 bases, with 12 bases between. Germline CDR1 reads SGHDT; CDR2 reads YYEEEE. The CDR3 region is CASSGQRPETQYF. The CDR3 region has the DNA TGTGCCAGCAGCGGACAGCGTCCGGAGACCCAGTACTTC. The full variable domain, its missing parts supplied by reference TRBV5-6 and TRBJ2-5, is DAGVTQSPTHLIKTRGQQVTLRCSPKSGHDTVSWYQQALGQGPQFIFQYYEEEERQRGNFPDRFSGHQFPNYSSELNVNALLLGDSALYLCASSGQRPETQYFGPGTRLLVL.

Comment on this clonotype: A read error may explain this, as a much larger clone is one base away. This chain connects TRBV6-5 to TRBJ2-7; D unclear. This CDR3 contains 15 residues. Germline lookup yields CDR1 MNHEY and CDR2 SVGAGI. CDR3 residues: CASSYSAVPSHEEYF. The CDR3 region has the DNA TGTGCCAGCAGTTACTCGGCGGTTCCAAGCCACGAGGAGTACTTC.

This clonotype was seen only a few times. V usage is TRBV20-1 and J usage is TRBJ2-7; D gene uncertain. Deletions cut 3 bases from V and 6 bases from J, with 24 bases between. The CDR3 is 16 amino acids. CDR1 is DFQATT, CDR2 SNEGSKA, per germline (reference sequence). The CDR3 sequence: CSASPLSNPDLLEQYF. The CDR3 DNA is TGCAGTGCTAGTCCGCTATCTAATCCGGATCTTCTCGAGCAGTACTTC.

In its sample, this clonotype was seen many times. The chain has TRBV12-3 or TRBV12-4 and TRBJ2-1; no reliable D call. CDR3 size: 12 residues. V gave up 4 bases and J gave up 10 bases, with 11 bases separating them. The chain's CDR3 is CASSSALGEQFF. DNA of the CDR3: TGTGCCAGCAGTTCCGCCCTAGGGGAGCAGTTCTTC.

A few counts support this clonotype. The V call is TRBV2, the J call TRBJ1-3; D is ambiguous. The CDR3 is made up of 12 amino acids. Germline V CDR1 and CDR2: SNHLY, FYNNEI. The V and J ends lost 6 bases and 5 bases respectively, with 8 bases between them. The CDR3 here is CASRDGRNTIYF. CDR3 nucleotide sequence: TGTGCCAGCAGAGATGGAAGAAACACCATATATTTT. Together with reference TRBV2 and TRBJ1-3, the CDR3 gives the full variable domain: EPEVTQTPSHQVTQMGQEVILRCVPISNHLYFYWYRQILGQKVEFLVSFYNNEISEKSEIFDDQFSVERPDGSNFTLKIRSTKLEDSAMYFCASRDGRNTIYFGEGSWLTVV.

This clonotype has a count of ten or more. The chain employs TRBV20-1 and TRBJ2-2, with 7 nucleotides matching TRBD1. Germline V gene sequence: CDR1 DFQATT, CDR2 SNEGSKA (reference sequence). The CDR3 sequence is 12 residues long. The trim removed 7 bases at V and 7 bases at J, leaving 6 bases unmatched. The CDR3 DNA follows: TGCAGTGGACAGGGAGACGACGGGGAGCTGTTTTTT. Encoded protein: CSGQGDDGELFF.

The sample holds a few counts of this clonotype. The gene calls are TRBV12-3 or TRBV12-4 and TRBJ2-3; D not certain. Trimming left V 6 bases short and J 1 base short, with 11 bases between. The CDR3 loop spans 14 amino acids. CDR3 sequence (DNA): TGTGCCAGCAGGCGTGAAGGGCGCACAGATACGCAGTATTTT. Amino acids: CASRREGRTDTQYF.

The V call is TRBV5-1, the J call TRBJ1-2; D gene uncertain. This CDR3 has 15 residues. Looked up from germline, CDR1 is SGHRS and CDR2 is YFSETQ. Trimming pared 3 bases from V and 2 bases from J, leaving 14 bases between. The CDR3 nucleotides read TGCGCCAGCAGCTACAGCGGACGGGAGAACTATGGCTACACCTTC. Protein sequence: CASSYSGRENYGYTF.

V and J are TRBV6-2 or TRBV6-3 and TRBJ1-1, with a possible D match to TRBD1 (5 bases). This CDR3 contains 11 residues. CDR1 MNHEY and CDR2 SVGEGT come from the germline V gene. V lost 8 bases, J lost 4 bases, and 8 bases lay in between. As DNA, the CDR3 is TGTGCCAGCCAGAGGGGCACTGAAGCTTTCTTT. Its protein product is CASQRGTEAFF.

This clonotype occurred many times. The genes are TRBV29-1 and TRBJ2-5, with D unresolved. V gave up 4 bases and J gave up 2 bases, with 5 bases separating them. This CDR3 region has 11 residues. The germline V gene encodes CDR1 SQVTM and CDR2 ANQGSEA. This CDR3 is CSVGGQETQYF. CDR3 nucleotide sequence: TGCAGCGTTGGAGGACAAGAGACCCAGTACTTC.

This clonotype was seen a handful of times. The chain couples TRBV3-1 to TRBJ1-2, with D possibly TRBD1 on 5 matching bases. Germline CDR1 is LGHDT and CDR2 is YNNKEL (reference sequence). V gave up 2 bases and J gave up 8 bases, with 18 bases separating them. This CDR3 comprises 15 residues. CDR3 DNA: TGTGCCAGCAGCCAAACCCGAGGGGATTTATACGGCTACACCTTC. Amino acid sequence: CASSQTRGDLYGYTF.

This clonotype showed up just a few times. The V call is TRBV21-1, the J call TRBJ2-1. TRBV21-1 is labeled a pseudogene. This CDR3 region has 17 residues. The CDR3 bases are TGTGCCAGCAGCAAAGGAACAGCTAAGGACCCCTGCAATGAGCAGTTCTTC. Its translation: CASSKGTAKDPCNEQFF.

The table lists this clonotype with many counts. J is TRBJ2-1 and V is TRBV7-2, with 8 bases lining up with TRBD2. Germline V gene sequence: CDR1 SGHTA, CDR2 FQGNSA. J lost 5 bases, V lost 5 bases, and 11 bases had no gene match. The CDR3 contains 16 residues. CDR3 nucleotide sequence: TGTGCCAGCAGCCGTCCGGGACTAGTAACCCACAATGAGCAGTTCTTC. Translation gives CASSRPGLVTHNEQFF.

This clonotype has a count of ten or more. V is TRBV12-3 or TRBV12-4 and J is TRBJ2-7; unclear D gene. The CDR3 is 11 residues long. With 5 bases removed from V and 12 bases from J, the gap between germline ends came to 14 bases. CDR3 in amino acids: CASSQDVSRYF. The CDR3 coding sequence is TGTGCCAGCAGTCAGGACGTGTCGCGGTACTTC.

CDR3 DNA sequence: TGCGCCAGCACGGAGACGATTCGGGAGACCCAGTACTTC. Encoded protein: CASTETIRETQYF. V and J are TRBV5-1 and TRBJ2-5, with D unresolved. This CDR3 comprises 13 residues. V gave up 6 bases and J gave up 5 bases, with 14 bases separating them. Germline-derived CDR1 and CDR2 are SGHRS and YFSETQ. The variable domain in full, with the rest retrieved from reference TRBV5-1 and TRBJ2-5, is KAGVTQTPRYLIKTRGQQVTLSCSPISGHRSVSWYQQTPGQGLQFLFEYFSETQRNKGNFPGRFSGRQFSNSRSEMNVSTLELGDSALYLCASTETIRETQYFGPGTRLLVL.

The rearrangement uses TRBV6-1 and TRBJ2-3; 9 nucleotides line up with TRBD2. Trimming cost V 3 bases and J 4 bases; bases outside gene matches: 5. Germline CDR1 is MNHNS and CDR2 is SASEGT. CDR3 length: 15 residues. CDR3 sequence (DNA): TGTGCCAGCAGTGAGCCAGCGGGGGGTGCAGATACGCAGTATTTT. Translating gives CASSEPAGGADTQYF.

This clonotype was detected ten times or more. The V gene is TRBV6-2 or TRBV6-3, the J gene TRBJ2-3; D is ambiguous. CDR3 length: 11 amino acids. The V end was cut by 4 bases, the J end by 5 bases, with 4 bases between. CDR1 and CDR2 (germline): MNHEY, SVGEGT. For the CDR3, the DNA is TGTGCCAGCAGTTGGATAGATACGCAGTATTTT. Translation: CASSWIDTQYF.